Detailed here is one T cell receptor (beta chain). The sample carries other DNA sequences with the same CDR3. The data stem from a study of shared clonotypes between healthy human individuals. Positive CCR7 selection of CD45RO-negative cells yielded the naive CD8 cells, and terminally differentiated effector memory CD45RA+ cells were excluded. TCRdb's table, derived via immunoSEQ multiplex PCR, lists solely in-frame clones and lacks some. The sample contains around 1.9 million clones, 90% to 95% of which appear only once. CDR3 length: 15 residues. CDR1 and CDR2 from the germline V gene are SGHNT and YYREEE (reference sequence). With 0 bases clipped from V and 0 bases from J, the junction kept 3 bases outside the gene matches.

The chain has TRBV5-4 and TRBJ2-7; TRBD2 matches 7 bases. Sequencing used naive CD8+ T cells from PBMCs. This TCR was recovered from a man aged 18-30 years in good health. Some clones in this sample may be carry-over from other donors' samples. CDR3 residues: CASSLVGGSSYEQYF. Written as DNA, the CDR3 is TGTGCCAGCAGCTTGGTAGGCGGGAGCTCCTACGAGCAGTACTTC.